Below, one TCR beta chain is given with its context. The run depth of the assay was deep. Clones were read by immunoSEQ multiplex PCR, and TCRdb kept only the in-frame ones, dropping some. Of approximately 2.3 million clones listed, 93% are singletons. V was clipped by 0 bases and J by 8 bases, with 11 bases between them. The germline CDR1 and CDR2 sequences are MNHNS and SASEGT. The CDR3 runs 14 residues. Healthy HIV-negative adults without recent acute infections or vaccinations served as donors. Nashville, Tennessee was home to all donors, who were Caucasian adults. Splitting the CD4+ cells yielded a CD45RA+ naive subset and a CD45RA-negative memory subset. This record comes from a study of shared clonotypes between healthy human individuals.

The clonotype comes from a man between 18 and 29 years old in good health. Some clones in this sample may be carry-over from other donors' samples. The rearrangement joins TRBV6-1 to TRBJ2-1, with D maybe TRBD2 (6 bases). Material: naive CD4+ T cells from PBMCs. The subset denotes: CD45RA+ positively selected. In DNA, the CDR3 is TGTGCCAGCAGTGAAGCCGGGAGCTGGTATGAGCAGTTCTTC. This codes for CASSEAGSWYEQFF.